The clone carrying this T cell receptor beta chain was seen ten or more times. The antigen remains undetermined. Time point of the sample: newly diagnosed GD, antithyroid drugs for less than 3 months. Scientists built the TCR library using RNA that was extracted from PBMCs. The data were taken from a study of regulatory T cells in long-lasting Graves disease. Study findings and constraints: Persistent cases favored TRBV28, TRBJ1-2 and TRBJ2-5. A reduction in accuracy may have resulted from the small sample size.

From germline, CDR1 is MDHEN and CDR2 SYDVKM. The CDR3 contains 14 residues. V was cut by 3 bases and J by 3 bases, with 11 bases left in between. With iRepertoire HTBI primers and Arm-PCR of CDR3 regions, TCR beta libraries were built. MiXCR, run by TCRdb on the multiplex PCR reads, gives a single entry per CDR3 protein. The sample records under 300,000 distinct CDR3 sequences, about 18% being singletons. The chain combines TRBV28 with TRBJ2-5; no clear D gene. The starting material was peripheral blood mononuclear cells (PBMCs), obtained at new diagnosis, from a patient treated with antithyroid drugs. The receptor comes from a female donor with Graves disease. CDR3 sequence reads: CASSFQDWEETQYF. The CDR3 nucleotides are TGTGCCAGCAGTTTCCAGGATTGGGAAGAGACCCAGTACTTC.